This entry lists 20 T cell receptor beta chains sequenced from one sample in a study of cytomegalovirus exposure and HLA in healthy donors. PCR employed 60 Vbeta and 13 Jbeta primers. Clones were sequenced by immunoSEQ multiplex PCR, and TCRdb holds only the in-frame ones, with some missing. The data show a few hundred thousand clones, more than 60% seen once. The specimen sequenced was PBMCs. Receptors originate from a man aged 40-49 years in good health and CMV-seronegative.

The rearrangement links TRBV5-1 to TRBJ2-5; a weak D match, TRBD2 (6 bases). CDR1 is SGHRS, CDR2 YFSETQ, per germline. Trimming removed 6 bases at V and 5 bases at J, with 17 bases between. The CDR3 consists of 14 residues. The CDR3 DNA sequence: TGCGCCAGCAAGAGGACGGTCGGGGGTGAGACCCAGTACTTC. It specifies CASKRTVGGETQYF.

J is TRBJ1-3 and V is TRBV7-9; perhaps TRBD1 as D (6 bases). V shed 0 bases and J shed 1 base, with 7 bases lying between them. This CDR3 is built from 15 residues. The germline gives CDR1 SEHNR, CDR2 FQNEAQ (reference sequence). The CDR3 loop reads CASSLAGGSGNTIYF. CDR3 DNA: TGTGCCAGCAGCTTAGCAGGGGGTTCTGGAAACACCATATATTTT.

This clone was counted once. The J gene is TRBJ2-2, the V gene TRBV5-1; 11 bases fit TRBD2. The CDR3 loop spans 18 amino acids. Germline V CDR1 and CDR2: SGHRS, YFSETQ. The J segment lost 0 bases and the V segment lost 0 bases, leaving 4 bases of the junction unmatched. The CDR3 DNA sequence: TGCGCCAGCAGCTTGGGTGCGACTAGCGGGGCGAACACCGGGGAGCTGTTTTTT. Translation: CASSLGATSGANTGELFF.

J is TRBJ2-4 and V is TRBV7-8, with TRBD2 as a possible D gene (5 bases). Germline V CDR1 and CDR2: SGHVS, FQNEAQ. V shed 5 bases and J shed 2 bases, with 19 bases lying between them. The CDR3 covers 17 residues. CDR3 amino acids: CASSLGGGASSKNIQYF. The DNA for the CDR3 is TGTGCCAGCAGCCTAGGTGGAGGAGCCTCATCCAAAAACATTCAGTACTTC.

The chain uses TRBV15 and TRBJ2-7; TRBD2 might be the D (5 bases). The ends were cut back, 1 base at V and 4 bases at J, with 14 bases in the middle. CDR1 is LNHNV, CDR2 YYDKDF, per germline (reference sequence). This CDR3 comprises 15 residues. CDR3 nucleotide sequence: TGTGCCACCAGCAGAGCTACTAGTGCAGAATACGAGCAGTACTTC. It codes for CATSRATSAEYEQYF.

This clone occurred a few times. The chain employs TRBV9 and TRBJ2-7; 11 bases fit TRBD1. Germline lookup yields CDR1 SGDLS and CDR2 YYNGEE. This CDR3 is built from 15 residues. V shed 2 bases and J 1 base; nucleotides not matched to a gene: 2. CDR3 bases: TGTGCCAGCAGCGTCGGACAGGGGGCTTCCTACGAGCAGTACTTC. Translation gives CASSVGQGASYEQYF.

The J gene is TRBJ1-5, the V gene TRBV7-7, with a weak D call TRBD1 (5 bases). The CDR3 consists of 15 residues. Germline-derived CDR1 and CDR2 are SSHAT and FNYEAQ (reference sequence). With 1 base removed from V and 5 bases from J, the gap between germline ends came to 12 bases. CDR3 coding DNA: TGTGCCAGCAGCTTAGTAGGGGATCGGTATCAGCCCCAGCATTTT. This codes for CASSLVGDRYQPQHF.

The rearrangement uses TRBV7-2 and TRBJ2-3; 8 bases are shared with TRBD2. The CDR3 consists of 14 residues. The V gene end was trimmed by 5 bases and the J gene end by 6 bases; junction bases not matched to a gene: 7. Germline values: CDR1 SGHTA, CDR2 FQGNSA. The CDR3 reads CASSRGLVGDTQYF. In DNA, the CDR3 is TGTGCCAGCAGCCGGGGACTAGTTGGGGATACGCAGTATTTT.

CDR3 in amino acids: CASKDRAISYNEQFF. The DNA of the CDR3 is TGTGCCAGCAAGGACAGGGCGATCTCCTACAATGAGCAGTTCTTC. This chain connects TRBV7-2 to TRBJ2-1; 8 nucleotides match TRBD1. The trim removed 7 bases at V and 0 bases at J, leaving 5 bases unmatched. The V gene's germline CDR1 is SGHTA and CDR2 FQGNSA. The CDR3 sequence is 15 residues long.

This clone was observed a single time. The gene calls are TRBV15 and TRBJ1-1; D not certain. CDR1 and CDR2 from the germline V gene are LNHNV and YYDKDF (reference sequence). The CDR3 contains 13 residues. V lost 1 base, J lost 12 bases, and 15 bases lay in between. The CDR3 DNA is TGTGCCACCAGCAGAGTTAACCAGATTGGGCCTTTCTTT. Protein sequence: CATSRVNQIGPFF.

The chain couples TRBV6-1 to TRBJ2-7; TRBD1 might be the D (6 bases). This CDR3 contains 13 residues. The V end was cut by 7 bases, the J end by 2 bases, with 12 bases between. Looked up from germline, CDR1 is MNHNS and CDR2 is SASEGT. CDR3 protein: CASNGQLAYEQYF. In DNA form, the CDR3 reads TGTGCCAGCAATGGACAGTTGGCCTACGAGCAGTACTTC.

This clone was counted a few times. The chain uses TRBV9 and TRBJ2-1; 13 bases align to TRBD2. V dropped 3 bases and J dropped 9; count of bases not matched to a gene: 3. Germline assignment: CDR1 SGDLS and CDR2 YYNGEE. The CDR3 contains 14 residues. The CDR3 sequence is CASSGTSGGVEQFF. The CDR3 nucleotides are TGTGCCAGCAGCGGGACTAGCGGGGGAGTTGAGCAGTTCTTC.

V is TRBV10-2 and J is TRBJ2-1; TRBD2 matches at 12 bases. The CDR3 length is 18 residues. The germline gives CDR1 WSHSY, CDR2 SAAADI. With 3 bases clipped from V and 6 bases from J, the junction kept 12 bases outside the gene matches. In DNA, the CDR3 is TGCGCCAGCAGTGAACCTAGCGGGGGGGCGTTCTCTTTCAATGAGCAGTTCTTC. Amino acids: CASSEPSGGAFSFNEQFF.

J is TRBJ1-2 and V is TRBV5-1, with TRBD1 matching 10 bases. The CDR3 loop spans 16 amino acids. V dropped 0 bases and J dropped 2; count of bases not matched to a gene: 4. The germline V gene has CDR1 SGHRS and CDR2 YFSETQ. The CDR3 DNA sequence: TGCGCCAGCAGCTTGGCCCCGGGACAGGGGAACTATGGCTACACCTTC. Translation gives CASSLAPGQGNYGYTF. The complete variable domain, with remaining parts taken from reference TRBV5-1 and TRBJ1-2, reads KAGVTQTPRYLIKTRGQQVTLSCSPISGHRSVSWYQQTPGQGLQFLFEYFSETQRNKGNFPGRFSGRQFSNSRSEMNVSTLELGDSALYLCASSLAPGQGNYGYTFGSGTRLTVV.

CDR3 protein: CSVYDRGQDGYTF. The CDR3 DNA reads as TGCAGCGTTTACGACAGGGGGCAGGATGGCTACACCTTC. The chain employs TRBV29-1 and TRBJ1-2; 10 bases line up with TRBD1. The CDR3 is made up of 13 amino acids. The germline V gene has CDR1 SQVTM and CDR2 ANQGSEA. The V and J ends lost 5 bases and 6 bases, in that order; junction bases with no gene match: 6.

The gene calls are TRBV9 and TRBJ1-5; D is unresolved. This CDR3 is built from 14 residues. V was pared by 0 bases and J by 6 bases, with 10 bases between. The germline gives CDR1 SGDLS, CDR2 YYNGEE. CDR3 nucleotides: TGTGCCAGCAGCGTAGAAGGTGGAGGTCAGCCCCAGCATTTT. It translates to CASSVEGGGQPQHF.

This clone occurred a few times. The CDR3 sequence: CASSLLATGGSGNTIYF. CDR3 nucleotide sequence: TGTGCCAGCAGCTTATTAGCGACAGGGGGGTCTGGAAACACCATATATTTT. This chain connects TRBV13 to TRBJ1-3; 9 bases are a match to TRBD1. Germline-derived CDR1 and CDR2 are PRHDT and FYEKMQ (reference sequence). CDR3 length: 17 amino acids. The trim removed 2 bases at V and 1 base at J, leaving 6 bases unmatched.

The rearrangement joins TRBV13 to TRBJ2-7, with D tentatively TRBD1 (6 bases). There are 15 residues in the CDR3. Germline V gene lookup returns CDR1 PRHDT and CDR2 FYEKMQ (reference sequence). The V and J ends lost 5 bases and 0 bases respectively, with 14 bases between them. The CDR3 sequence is CASSLRQVSSYEQYF. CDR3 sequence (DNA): TGTGCCAGCAGCCTCCGACAGGTTAGCTCCTACGAGCAGTACTTC.

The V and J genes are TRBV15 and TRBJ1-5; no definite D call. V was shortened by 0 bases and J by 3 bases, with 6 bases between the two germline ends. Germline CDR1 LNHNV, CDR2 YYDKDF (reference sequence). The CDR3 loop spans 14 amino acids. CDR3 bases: TGTGCCACCAGCAGAGAACAGACCAATCAGCCCCAGCATTTT. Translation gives CATSREQTNQPQHF. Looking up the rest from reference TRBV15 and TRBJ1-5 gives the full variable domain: DAMVIQNPRYQVTQFGKPVTLSCSQTLNHNVMYWYQQKSSQAPKLLFHYYDKDFNNEADTPDNFQSRRPNTSFCFLDIRSPGLGDTAMYLCATSREQTNQPQHFGDGTRLSIL.

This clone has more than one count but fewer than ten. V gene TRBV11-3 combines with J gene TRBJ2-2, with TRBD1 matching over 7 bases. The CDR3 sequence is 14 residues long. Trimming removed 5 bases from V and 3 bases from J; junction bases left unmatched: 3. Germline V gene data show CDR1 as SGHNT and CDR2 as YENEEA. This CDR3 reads CASSPGTDTGELFF. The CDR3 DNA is TGTGCCAGCAGCCCAGGGACAGACACCGGGGAGCTGTTTTTT. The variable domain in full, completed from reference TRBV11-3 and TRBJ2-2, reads EAGVVQSPRYKIIEKKQPVAFWCNPISGHNTLYWYLQNLGQGPELLIRYENEEAVDDSQLPKDRFSAERLKGVDSTLKIQPAELGDSAVYLCASSPGTDTGELFFGEGSRLTVL.